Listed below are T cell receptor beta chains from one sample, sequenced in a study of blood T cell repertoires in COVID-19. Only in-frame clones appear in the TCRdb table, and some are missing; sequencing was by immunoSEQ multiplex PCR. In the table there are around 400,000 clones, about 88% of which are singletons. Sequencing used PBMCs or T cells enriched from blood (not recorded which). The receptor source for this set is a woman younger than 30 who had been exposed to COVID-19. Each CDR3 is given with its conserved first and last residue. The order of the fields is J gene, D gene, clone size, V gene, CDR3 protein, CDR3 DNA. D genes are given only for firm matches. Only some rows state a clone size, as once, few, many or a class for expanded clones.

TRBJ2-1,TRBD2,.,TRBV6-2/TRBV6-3,CASSRSGGPTEQFF,TGTGCCAGCAGTCGTAGCGGGGGCCCCACTGAGCAGTTCTTC
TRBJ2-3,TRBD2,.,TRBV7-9,CASSLGYLAGITDTQYF,TGTGCCAGCAGCTTAGGATATCTAGCGGGGATCACAGATACGCAGTATTTT
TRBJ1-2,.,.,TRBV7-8,CASSLQVGAGINYGYTF,TGTGCCAGCAGCTTACAGGTTGGGGCAGGGATTAACTATGGCTACACCTTC
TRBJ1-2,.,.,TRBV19,CASSPQGMGYTF,TGTGCCAGTAGTCCTCAGGGAATGGGCTACACCTTC
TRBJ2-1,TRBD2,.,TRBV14,CASTKLAGAGNEQFF,TGTGCCAGCACGAAACTAGCGGGAGCGGGCAATGAGCAGTTCTTC
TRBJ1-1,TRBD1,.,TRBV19,CASTPKGTGVAGNTEAFF,TGTGCCAGTACCCCCAAAGGGACAGGGGTGGCCGGGAACACTGAAGCTTTCTTT
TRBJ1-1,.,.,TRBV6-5,CASSQGALNTEAFF,TGTGCCAGCAGCCAAGGAGCGTTGAACACTGAAGCTTTCTTT
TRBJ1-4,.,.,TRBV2,CASSREEKLFF,TGTGCCAGCAGTCGAGAGGAAAAACTGTTTTTT
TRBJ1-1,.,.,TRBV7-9,CASSLPEGNTEAFF,TGTGCCAGCAGCCTACCCGAGGGGAACACTGAAGCTTTCTTT
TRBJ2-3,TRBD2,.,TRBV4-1,CASSHYVAGGPDTQYF,TGCGCCAGCAGCCATTATGTAGCGGGGGGGCCGGATACGCAGTATTTT
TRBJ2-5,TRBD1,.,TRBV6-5,CATKPGQGEIETQYF,TGTGCCACAAAACCGGGACAGGGAGAGATAGAGACCCAGTACTTC
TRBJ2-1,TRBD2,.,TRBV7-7,CASSPEEAGLGYNEQFF,TGTGCCAGCAGCCCAGAGGAAGCGGGATTAGGCTACAATGAGCAGTTCTTC
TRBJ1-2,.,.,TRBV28,CASQGNYGYTF,TGTGCCAGCCAGGGAAACTATGGCTATACCTTC
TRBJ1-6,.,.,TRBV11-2,CASSSGDYNSPLHF,TGTGCCAGCAGCTCAGGGGATTATAATTCACCCCTCCACTTT
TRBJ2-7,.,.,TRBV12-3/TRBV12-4,CASSLSESYEQYF,TGTGCCAGCAGTTTATCGGAGTCCTACGAGCAGTACTTC
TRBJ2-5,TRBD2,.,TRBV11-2,CASSLGLAGGQWYF,TGTGCCAGCAGCTTAGGCCTAGCGGGAGGGCAATGGTACTTC
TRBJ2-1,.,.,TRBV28,CATLLSSYNEQFF,TGTGCCACCCTCCTTAGCTCCTACAATGAGCAGTTCTTC
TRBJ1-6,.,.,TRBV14,CASNQQYNSPLHF,TGTGCCAGCAACCAACAATATAATTCACCCCTCCACTTT
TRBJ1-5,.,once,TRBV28,CASSLEGYSNQPQHF,TGTGCCAGCAGTCTGGAGGGTTATAGCAATCAGCCCCAGCATTTT
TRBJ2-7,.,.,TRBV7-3,CASSPTRGDTYEQYF,TGTGCCAGCAGCCCCACTCGTGGGGACACCTACGAGCAGTACTTC
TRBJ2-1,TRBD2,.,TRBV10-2,CASSESAGGPDEQFF,TGCGCCAGCAGTGAGAGTGCGGGAGGGCCCGATGAGCAGTTCTTC
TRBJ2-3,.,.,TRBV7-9,CASSFGGPADTQYF,TGTGCCAGCAGCTTCGGCGGGCCCGCAGATACGCAGTATTTT
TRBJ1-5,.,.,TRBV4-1,CASSPFHTSTVYSNQPQHF,TGCGCCAGCAGCCCTTTCCATACCTCGACAGTTTATAGCAATCAGCCCCAGCATTTT
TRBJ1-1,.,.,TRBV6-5,CASSYVGLMNTEAFF,TGTGCCAGCAGTTATGTCGGACTGATGAACACTGAAGCTTTCTTT